These T cell receptor beta chains were read from a single sample in a study of cytomegalovirus exposure and HLA in healthy donors. The protocol was immunoSEQ multiplex PCR, while the TCRdb copy is restricted to in-frame clones and leaves out a portion. Of roughly 70,000 clones listed, 74% are singletons. Sequencing was carried out using PBMCs. The receptors shown here come from a human donor in good health. Each CDR3 is given without its conserved first and last residue. The order of the fields is V gene, CDR3 protein.

TRBV28 | ASSHRTGWDQPQH
TRBV5-3 | ARSSSGTGHQPQH
TRBV6-4 | ASRGLAGAAEQF
TRBV16 | ASSQRSSGFTDTQY
TRBV6-1 | ASTEETGELF
TRBV28 | ASTFGQGASGELF
TRBV6-5 | ASTSQRQGLREQY
TRBV5-4 | ASSQTREPFEQF
TRBV6-5 | ASSFKQGVNTEAF
TRBV19 | ASPHRGASGMADTQY
TRBV7-3 | ASSPAGLNEQF
TRBV6-6 | ASRGLAGYYEQY
TRBV7-9 | ASSLAQGGRGTQY
TRBV5-1 | ASSRTSVQETQY
TRBV7-7 | ASSSGIEAGELF
TRBV10-1 | ASSRTGYPKTEAF
TRBV29-1 | SVIAVGHEQY
TRBV11-2 | ASRSDRGPMNTEAF
TRBV6-5 | ASSYDRSDRTY
TRBV25-1 | ASSDQTGAGNTIY
TRBV6-1 | ASSDPRGGLDNQPQH
TRBV28 | ASSLNGRGPQH
TRBV5-3 | ARSPTSGSPSSWKTQY
TRBV5-1 | ASSFREGTDTQY
TRBV7-2 | ASSLITGRGEQY
TRBV6-1 | ASRSRVTSQETQY
TRBV7-3 | ASSPGQGRKKSVNTEAF
TRBV18 | ASSRPSDTGELF
TRBV7-3 | ASSQGDEQF
TRBV30 | AWSLQHTSGYT
TRBV6-6 | ASRPRDIPYEQY
TRBV5-6 | ASSLNGAGAKNIQY
TRBV13 | ASSFKGGPTTDTQY
TRBV18 | ASSPSDRGNTIY
TRBV30 | AWSVGLANRAEQY
TRBV27 | ASSATGDQPQH
TRBV29-1 | SVHYTGLGLGYT